These 14 T cell receptor beta chains originate from one sample sequenced in a study of CD8 T cells in Susac syndrome (dated by TCRdb to between 2017 and 2020). Libraries were prepared through the immunoSEQ multiplex PCR assay. RNA was extracted using the RNeasy kit, and about 0.5 to 1 ug of the RNA was reverse transcribed with random hexamers. TCRdb reworked the public reads: Q25 trimming with fastp, MiXCR clone assembly, productive beta chains retained. Entries that share a CDR3 protein sequence are merged under the most common genes and DNA. This sample is represented by around 20,000 distinct CDR3 sequences; 85% to 95% of them were singletons. The ten top clones hold around 0.21% of the sample. The specimen sequenced was CD8+ T cells from PBMCs. These receptor sequences come from a human donor in good health.

The rearrangement links TRBV28 to TRBJ2-3; 10 bases align to TRBD2. The CDR3 totals 17 residues. The germline CDR1 and CDR2 sequences are MDHEN and SYDVKM. V was pared by 3 bases and J by 0 bases, with 6 bases of the junction left unmatched. The CDR3 DNA follows: TGTGCCAGCAGTTTCCCAACTAGCGGGGCCAGCACAGATACGCAGTATTTT. This encodes CASSFPTSGASTDTQYF.

V gene TRBV19 combines with J gene TRBJ1-4, with D tentatively TRBD1 (6 bases). The CDR3 contains 14 residues. Trimming left V 7 bases short and J 0 bases short, with 9 bases between. Germline V CDR1 and CDR2: LNHDA, SQIVND (reference sequence). The CDR3 DNA reads TGTGCCAGTACCCACAGGGCAACTAATGAAAAACTGTTTTTT. It is translated as CASTHRATNEKLFF.

The genes are TRBV7-8 and TRBJ1-3; D unresolved. The germline V gene has CDR1 SGHVS and CDR2 FQNEAQ. V was shortened by 1 base and J by 4 bases, with 8 bases between the two germline ends. This CDR3 region has 14 residues. Written as DNA, the CDR3 is TGTGCCAGCAGCTTAGGGCAGACAGGAAACACCATATATTTT. Encoded protein: CASSLGQTGNTIYF.

The chain has TRBV28 and TRBJ2-1, with D perhaps matching TRBD1 or TRBD2 (6 bases each). The V gene lost 2 bases and the J gene lost 5 bases, with 16 bases spanning the gap. Per germline, CDR1 MDHEN and CDR2 SYDVKM. This CDR3 has 16 amino acids. For the CDR3, the DNA is TGTGCCAGCAGTTTACCGATAGGGGGGCCTGACAATGAGCAGTTCTTC. Its protein product is CASSLPIGGPDNEQFF. Full variable domain (missing parts from reference TRBV28 and TRBJ2-1): DVKVTQSSRYLVKRTGEKVFLECVQDMDHENMFWYRQDPGLGLRLIYFSYDVKMKEKGDIPEGYSVSREKKERFSLILESASTNQTSMYLCASSLPIGGPDNEQFFGPGTRLTVL.

V usage is TRBV6-1 and J usage is TRBJ2-2; D possibly corresponds to TRBD1 (5 bases). The length of the CDR3 is 16 residues. Trimming shortened V by 6 bases and J by 2 bases, and 16 bases separated the two germline ends. From germline, CDR1 is MNHNS and CDR2 SASEGT. The chain's CDR3 is CASRPDSGFNTGELFF. CDR3 nucleotide sequence: TGTGCCAGCAGGCCAGACAGTGGGTTCAACACCGGGGAGCTGTTTTTT.

The rearrangement uses TRBV24-1 and TRBJ2-1, with 8 bases lining up with TRBD2. The length of the CDR3 is 16 residues. Germline trimming cut 4 bases from V and 4 bases from J; bases unmatched to any gene: 8. Germline CDR1 KGHDR, CDR2 SFDVKD. The CDR3 sequence: CATSESPSGPYNEQFF. CDR3 in DNA: TGTGCCACCAGTGAGTCTCCTAGCGGGCCTTACAATGAGCAGTTCTTC.

V gene TRBV30 combines with J gene TRBJ2-2; 7 bases match TRBD2. The CDR3 totals 14 residues. The germline V gene has CDR1 GTSNPN and CDR2 SVGIG (reference sequence). Trimming cost V 2 bases and J 8 bases; bases outside gene matches: 8. The CDR3 spells CAWSSGVLPGELFF. DNA of the CDR3: TGTGCCTGGAGTAGCGGGGTCTTACCGGGGGAGCTGTTTTTT.

The chain has TRBV3-1 and TRBJ2-3, with D possibly being TRBD2 (6 bases). Germline CDR1 reads LGHDT; CDR2 reads YNNKEL (reference sequence). The germline V and J ends were trimmed by 4 bases and 0 bases, with 11 bases remaining between them. This CDR3 is built from 15 residues. In DNA form, the CDR3 reads TGTGCCAGCAGCCTGGGACTTTCTAGCACAGATACGCAGTATTTT. Translation: CASSLGLSSTDTQYF.

The J gene is TRBJ2-1, the V gene TRBV7-8, with 8 bases aligning to TRBD2. The CDR3 loop spans 17 amino acids. V dropped 5 bases and J dropped 3; count of bases not matched to a gene: 12. In germline, CDR1 is SGHVS, CDR2 FQNEAQ. CDR3 in amino acids: CASSQGPGTSFYNEQFF. CDR3 nucleotides: TGTGCCAGCAGCCAGGGGCCCGGGACTAGTTTCTACAATGAGCAGTTCTTC.

The V and J genes are TRBV27 and TRBJ2-1; TRBD2 matches at 11 bases. The CDR3 loop spans 15 amino acids. Losses at the gene ends were 3 bases for V and 5 bases for J; bases not matched to a gene: 3. The V gene's germline CDR1 is MNHEY and CDR2 SMNVEV (reference sequence). CDR3 protein: CASSFGTSGNNEQFF. The DNA of the CDR3 is TGTGCCAGCAGTTTCGGGACTAGCGGAAACAATGAGCAGTTCTTC.

This chain uses TRBV7-3 with TRBJ2-2, with 12 positions matching TRBD2. The trim removed 5 bases at V and 7 bases at J, leaving 11 bases unmatched. The CDR3 contains 17 residues. Germline V lookup: CDR1 SGHTA, CDR2 FQGTGA. CDR3 loop: CASSPFLAGGSNGELFF. The CDR3 DNA sequence: TGTGCCAGCAGCCCGTTCCTAGCGGGAGGGTCCAACGGGGAGCTGTTTTTT.

The chain uses TRBV28 and TRBJ2-7; 7 bases agree with TRBD1. CDR3 length equals 16 residues. Unmatched junction bases numbered 9, after V lost 3 bases and J lost 1 base. Germline V lookup: CDR1 MDHEN, CDR2 SYDVKM. CDR3: CASSLGPETGSYEQYF. In DNA form, the CDR3 reads TGTGCCAGCAGTTTGGGGCCTGAGACAGGGTCCTACGAGCAGTACTTC.

V and J are TRBV25-1 and TRBJ2-7; D might be TRBD2 (5 bases). V was trimmed by 1 base and J by 5 bases, leaving 18 bases between them. From germline, CDR1 is MGHDK and CDR2 SYGVNS. This CDR3 has 16 residues. CDR3 DNA: TGTGCCAGCAGTGAATCGGGAAGAGTATCGTATAACGAGCAGTACTTC. Translated, it gives CASSESGRVSYNEQYF.

The chain uses TRBV29-1 and TRBJ2-1; 9 bases are a match to TRBD1. Per the germline V gene, CDR1 is SQVTM and CDR2 is ANQGSEA. The CDR3 is 14 amino acids. J gave up 7 bases and V 6 bases, and 10 bases lay outside the gene matches. DNA of the CDR3: TGCAGCGTGGGTACAGGGGGCGCGGGGAATGAGCAGTTCTTC. This translates into CSVGTGGAGNEQFF.